This T cell receptor beta chain was profiled in a study of T cell responses to AZD1222 COVID-19 vaccine. Germline V gene sequence: CDR1 MDHEN, CDR2 SYDVKM. The CDR3 totals 16 residues. V lost 5 bases and J lost 7; bases outside the gene matches: 12. Findings of the study overall: Spike-specific TCR breadth and depth were elevated following two AZD1222 doses. Close to half of spike-specific TCRs reportedly recognize unmutated variant regions.

A note on this clone: Its antigen remains unknown.

Profiled with immunoSEQ multiplex PCR; TCRdb holds only in-frame clones, not every one. The sample includes more than 100,000 clones, 75% to 85% seen only once; the top ten take 6.5% to 8.5%. This clonotype was obtained from an adult who received the MenACWY meningococcal vaccine as a control. Sequenced material: peripheral blood, taken 28 days after the second dose of the MenACWY control vaccine. V usage is TRBV28 and J usage is TRBJ2-3, with TRBD2 identical over 10 bases. The CDR3 region has the DNA TGTGCCAGCAGTCCGACAGAGCGGGGGGGCGTATATACGCAGTATTTT. It specifies CASSPTERGGVYTQYF.